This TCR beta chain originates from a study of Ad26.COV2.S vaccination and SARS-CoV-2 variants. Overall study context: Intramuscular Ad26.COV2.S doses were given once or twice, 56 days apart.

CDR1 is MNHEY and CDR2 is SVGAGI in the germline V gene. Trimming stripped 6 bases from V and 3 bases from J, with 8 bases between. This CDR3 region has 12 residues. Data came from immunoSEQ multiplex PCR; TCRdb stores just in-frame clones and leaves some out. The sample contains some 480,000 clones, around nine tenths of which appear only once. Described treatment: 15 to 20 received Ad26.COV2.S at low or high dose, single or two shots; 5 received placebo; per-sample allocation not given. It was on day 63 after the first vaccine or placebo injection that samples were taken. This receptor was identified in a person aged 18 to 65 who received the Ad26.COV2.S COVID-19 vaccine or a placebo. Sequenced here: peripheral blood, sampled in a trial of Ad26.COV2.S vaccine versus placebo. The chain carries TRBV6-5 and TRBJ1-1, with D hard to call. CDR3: CASRRWDTEAFF. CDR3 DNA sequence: TGTGCCAGCAGGCGGTGGGACACTGAAGCTTTCTTT.